This T cell receptor beta chain is drawn from a study of cytomegalovirus exposure and HLA in healthy donors. Study conclusions and caveats: Per a prior analysis, the majority of TCR beta V segments were productive roughly 90% or roughly 30% of the time. Cytomegalovirus association was listed for 170 or so TCR beta chains.

Trimming shortened V by 2 bases and J by 2 bases, and 18 bases separated the two germline ends. The CDR3 loop spans 17 amino acids. CDR1 is SNHLY, CDR2 FYNNEI, per germline. PCR primers comprised 60 Vbeta and 13 Jbeta primers. Clones were read by immunoSEQ multiplex PCR, and TCRdb kept only the in-frame ones, dropping some. Here the sample spans around 150,000 clones, 65% to 80% being singletons. Comments on this clone: The antigen remains undetermined.

Material: PBMCs. The clonotype originates from a man in his forties or fifties in good health and CMV-seronegative. The rearrangement links TRBV2 to TRBJ1-1; a weak D match, TRBD1 (5 bases). In DNA form, the CDR3 reads TGTGCCAGCAGTGAAAAACCCATAGGGGTCGCTAACACTGAAGCTTTCTTT. Encoded protein: CASSEKPIGVANTEAFF.